Listed here is a single T cell receptor (beta chain). Its target is unknown. Other DNA sequences within the sample encode an identical CDR3. This CDR3 spans 12 amino acids. The germline V gene encodes CDR1 LNHDA and CDR2 SQIVND (reference sequence). The ends lost 5 bases at V and 8 bases at J; junction bases unmatched: 4. Measured with immunoSEQ multiplex PCR; TCRdb has only the in-frame clones, and not every one. The table has more than 150,000 clones, roughly 80% seen once. This entry belongs to a study of cytomegalovirus exposure and HLA in healthy donors. Whole-study findings and limits: CMV antigen specificity was confirmed in vitro for a few CMV-associated chains.

The donors were part of the validation cohort, which consisted of some 120 subjects and was separate from the first cohort of about 650 subjects. This clonotype was sampled from a woman aged 18 to 35 in good health and CMV-seropositive. The chain employs TRBV19 and TRBJ1-2; 8 bases fit TRBD1. The material sequenced was PBMCs. CDR3 in amino acids: CASSGQGGGYTF. CDR3 in DNA: TGTGCCAGTAGTGGACAGGGTGGCGGCTACACCTTC.